This TCR beta chain was observed in a study of Graves' ophthalmopathy and Graves' hyperthyroidism. Transcripts of RNA were the source for amplifying TCR beta CDR3 regions. Following a first-round RT-PCR that used HTBI primers, a second-round multiplex PCR was carried out. From the multiplex PCR reads, TCRdb called clonotypes with MiXCR, one entry per CDR3 protein. The repertoire consists of approximately 410,000 distinct CDR3 sequences, with approximately 15% occurring once and the leading ten covering about 7.3%. Calling hyperthyroidism stable required that no ophthalmopathy show up within 18 months of follow-up. Thyroid ultrasound, orbital computed tomography, TRAb, serum thyroxine and clinical symptoms formed the basis of diagnosis. This clonotype was seen at least ten times. Trimming took 4 bases from V and 10 from J, leaving 19 bases between them. Per germline, CDR1 SGHNT and CDR2 YENEEA. The CDR3 is 14 amino acids.

Sequenced input: peripheral blood. V is TRBV11-3 and J is TRBJ1-1; no firm D call. The sequence came from a woman aged 18-35 years with stable Graves' hyperthyroidism. The CDR3 DNA reads as TGTGCCAGCAGCTCCCCCCGGGAGCCCGGCGGAGCTTTCTTT. It specifies CASSSPREPGGAFF.